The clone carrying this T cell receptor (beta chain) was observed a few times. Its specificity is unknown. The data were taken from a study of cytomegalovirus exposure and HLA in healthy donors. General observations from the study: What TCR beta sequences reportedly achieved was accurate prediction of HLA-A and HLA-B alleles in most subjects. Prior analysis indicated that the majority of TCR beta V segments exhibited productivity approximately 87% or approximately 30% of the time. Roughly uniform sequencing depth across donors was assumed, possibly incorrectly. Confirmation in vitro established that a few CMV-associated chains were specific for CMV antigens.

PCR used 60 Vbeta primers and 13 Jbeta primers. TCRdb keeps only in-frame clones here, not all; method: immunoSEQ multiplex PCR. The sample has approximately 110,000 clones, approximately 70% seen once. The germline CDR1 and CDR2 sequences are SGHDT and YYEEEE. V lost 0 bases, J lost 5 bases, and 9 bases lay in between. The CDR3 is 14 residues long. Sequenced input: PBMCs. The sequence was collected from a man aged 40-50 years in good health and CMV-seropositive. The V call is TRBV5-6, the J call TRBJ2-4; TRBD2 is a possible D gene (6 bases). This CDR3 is CASSLVGEENIQYF. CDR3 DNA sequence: TGTGCCAGCAGCTTGGTCGGGGAGGAAAACATTCAGTACTTC.